This TCR beta chain was captured by sequencing in a study of response to subunit inactivated influenza vaccine. Study-level points and caveats: It was the authors' suggestion that each seasonal influenza vaccination recruits few new T cells.

TCRdb fed the RT-PCR reads into MiXCR, producing one record per CDR3 protein. Of roughly 760,000 distinct CDR3 sequences listed, 21% are singletons. Germline CDR1 reads MGHRA; CDR2 reads YSYEKL. The CDR3 consists of 17 residues. V lost 0 bases, J lost 2 bases, and 7 bases stayed unmatched. For this clonotype: Its matching antigen is unknown.

The specimen was PBMCs from blood, collected 5 days after vaccination. This clonotype originated in a man aged 50-60 years who received an inactivated influenza vaccine. V usage is TRBV4-1 and J usage is TRBJ2-7; TRBD2 aligns across 10 bases. The CDR3 sequence: CASSQDPSLAGAYEQYF. As DNA, the CDR3 is TGCGCCAGCAGCCAAGATCCGTCCCTAGCGGGAGCCTACGAGCAGTACTTC.